These 32 T cell receptor beta chains came from one sample sequenced in a study of blood T cell repertoires in COVID-19. Here immunoSEQ multiplex PCR was the method, and the copy in TCRdb shows in-frame clones only, minus some. The table has some 290,000 clones, about 88% seen once. Sequencing input: peripheral blood. These TCRs come from a man aged 18 to 35 with active or convalescent COVID-19.

The chain is built from TRBV9 and TRBJ2-7; D ambiguous. CDR1 and CDR2 (germline): SGDLS, YYNGEE. The CDR3 sequence is 12 residues long. V was pared by 0 bases and J by 6 bases, with 7 bases between. This chain's CDR3 is CASSVVDTEQYF. The CDR3 DNA is TGTGCCAGCAGCGTAGTCGACACCGAGCAGTACTTC.

The rearrangement links TRBV7-9 to TRBJ1-4; D is ambiguous. Per germline, CDR1 SEHNR and CDR2 FQNEAQ (reference sequence). The CDR3 consists of 12 residues. The ends were cut back, 4 bases at V and 7 bases at J, with 7 bases in the middle. DNA of the CDR3: TGTGCCAGCAGCTCACGGAGTGAAAAACTGTTTTTT. This codes for CASSSRSEKLFF.

V usage is TRBV6-1 and J usage is TRBJ1-6; unclear D gene. Germline V gives CDR1 MNHNS, CDR2 SASEGT. Trimming removed 2 bases from V and 9 bases from J, with 14 bases in between. The CDR3 is made up of 15 amino acids. The CDR3 region is CASSESPTRGSPLHF. The CDR3 region has the DNA TGTGCCAGCAGTGAAAGTCCCACAAGAGGTTCACCCCTCCACTTT.

The chain links TRBV29-1 to TRBJ2-7; D may be TRBD1 (5 bases). The CDR3 is 13 residues long. Trimming pared 4 bases from V and 4 bases from J, leaving 14 bases between. Germline V gene lookup returns CDR1 SQVTM and CDR2 ANQGSEA. The CDR3 DNA is TGCAGCGTTGCCGCGCAGGGCCAGTACGAGCAGTACTTC. This gives the protein CSVAAQGQYEQYF.

The chain recombines TRBV10-2 with TRBJ2-1; D might be TRBD2 (5 bases). The CDR3 is made up of 14 amino acids. The V gene's germline CDR1 is WSHSY and CDR2 SAAADI. V was trimmed by 7 bases and J by 0 bases, leaving 10 bases between them. The CDR3 is CASIGVSSYNEQFF. The CDR3, as DNA: TGCGCCAGCATCGGGGTTAGCTCCTACAATGAGCAGTTCTTC.

The rearrangement uses TRBV24-1 and TRBJ2-2; D may be TRBD2 (7 bases). CDR3 length equals 18 residues. The germline CDR1 and CDR2 sequences are KGHDR and SFDVKD. Trimming removed 1 base at V and 3 bases at J, with 17 bases between. The CDR3 reads CATSDFQGRVEDTGELFF. The CDR3 nucleotides read TGTGCCACCAGTGATTTCCAGGGGAGGGTGGAGGACACCGGGGAGCTGTTTTTT.

This chain uses TRBV9 with TRBJ2-5, with TRBD1 matching over 7 bases. V was clipped by 3 bases and J by 4 bases; unmatched bases: 0. CDR1 and CDR2 (germline): SGDLS, YYNGEE. The CDR3 covers 12 residues. CDR3 nucleotides: TGTGCCAGCAGCGGGACAGGAGAGACCCAGTACTTC. Amino acids: CASSGTGETQYF.

This sequence joins TRBV30 and TRBJ2-3; D is uncertain. V was shortened by 0 bases and J by 0 bases, with 4 bases between the two germline ends. Germline CDR1 GTSNPN, CDR2 SVGIG (reference sequence). The CDR3 consists of 13 residues. CDR3 DNA: TGTGCCTGGAGTGTTCGGAGCACAGATACGCAGTATTTT. This codes for CAWSVRSTDTQYF.

V is TRBV6-1 and J is TRBJ2-7; D perhaps matches TRBD1 (5 bases). V was pared by 0 bases and J by 2 bases, with 11 bases between. This CDR3 has 15 amino acids. The V gene's germline CDR1 is MNHNS and CDR2 SASEGT. This CDR3 is CASSEAGQGTYEQYF. CDR3 in DNA: TGTGCCAGCAGTGAAGCGGGGCAGGGTACCTACGAGCAGTACTTC.

The chain joins TRBV19 to TRBJ1-5; D is uncertain. In germline, CDR1 is LNHDA, CDR2 SQIVND (reference sequence). Trimming took 3 bases from V and 9 from J, leaving 15 bases between them. CDR3 length equals 14 residues. The CDR3 DNA reads as TGTGCCAGTAGTATCTCCGAGGTCGATCGGCCCCAGCATTTT. This translates into CASSISEVDRPQHF.

The table lists this clone with a count of one. The gene calls are TRBV5-1 and TRBJ1-1; D call uncertain. This CDR3 has 18 amino acids. Looked up from germline, CDR1 is SGHRS and CDR2 is YFSETQ. Trimming removed 4 bases at V and 0 bases at J, with 22 bases between. The CDR3 DNA reads as TGCGCCAGCAGCCCCAACCCCCCGGGGTTGGGCATGAACACTGAAGCTTTCTTT. It is translated as CASSPNPPGLGMNTEAFF.

The rearrangement uses TRBV6-6 and TRBJ2-2; no definite D call. V was trimmed by 6 bases and J by 1 base, leaving 18 bases between them. Germline CDR1 reads MNHNY; CDR2 reads SVGAGI (reference sequence). The CDR3 totals 17 residues. DNA of the CDR3: TGTGCCAGCAGCCGAGGTTCCGGAGTGGGGAACACCGGGGAGCTGTTTTTT. Encoded protein: CASSRGSGVGNTGELFF.

The chain uses TRBV19 and TRBJ1-2; 10 bases are a match to TRBD1. CDR1 and CDR2 from the germline V gene are LNHDA and SQIVND (reference sequence). The CDR3 length is 13 residues. The V gene end was trimmed by 3 bases and the J gene end by 7 bases; junction bases not matched to a gene: 2. The CDR3 sequence is CASSIDRGLGYTF. The DNA of the CDR3 is TGTGCCAGTAGTATTGACAGGGGGCTTGGCTACACCTTC.

The V and J genes are TRBV5-1 and TRBJ1-2; D unclear. Germline assignment: CDR1 SGHRS and CDR2 YFSETQ. V was cut by 0 bases and J by 1 base, with 7 bases left in between. This CDR3 contains 14 residues. Here the CDR3 DNA reads TGCGCCAGCAGCTTGGCCCTAAGTAACTATGGCTACACCTTC. It yields the protein CASSLALSNYGYTF.

This chain links TRBV3-1 (or the pseudogene TRBV3-2) with TRBJ2-7; 8 bases align to TRBD1. This CDR3 is 15 amino acids long. Trimming cost V 1 base and J 1 base; bases outside gene matches: 3. Looked up from germline, CDR1 is LGHDT and CDR2 is YNNKEL (reference sequence). DNA of the CDR3: TGTGCCAGCAGCCAAGGACAGGGGAAATCCTACGAGCAGTACTTC. This codes for CASSQGQGKSYEQYF.

V is TRBV5-1 and J is TRBJ1-2; 8 nucleotides match TRBD1. CDR3 length: 16 amino acids. V was clipped by 2 bases and J by 2 bases; unmatched bases: 8. CDR1 is SGHRS, CDR2 YFSETQ, per germline. The CDR3 sequence is CASSLFNRGGNYGYTF. CDR3 nucleotide sequence: TGCGCCAGCAGCTTATTCAACAGGGGGGGAAACTATGGCTACACCTTC.

The sample holds one count of this clone. The chain links TRBV30 to TRBJ1-2; D ambiguous. Trimming took 1 base from V and 8 from J, leaving 14 bases between them. The CDR3 is 13 amino acids. Germline assignment: CDR1 GTSNPN and CDR2 SVGIG (reference sequence). CDR3 nucleotide sequence: TGTGCCTGGAGTGGGCTTACGGGTGGGGGCTACACCTTC. This sequence encodes CAWSGLTGGGYTF.

The CDR3 DNA reads as TGCGCCAGCAGCCGGGACTACCCCCAAGAGACCCAGTACTTC. It codes for CASSRDYPQETQYF. The V call is TRBV5-1, the J call TRBJ2-5, with TRBD2 identical over 7 bases. The germline V gene has CDR1 SGHRS and CDR2 YFSETQ. The CDR3 length is 14 residues. V dropped 4 bases and J dropped 1; count of bases not matched to a gene: 4.

This chain joins TRBV21-1 and TRBJ2-1; the table's D call, TRBD2, has no DNA check behind it. TRBV21-1 is listed as a pseudogene. The CDR3 extends over 17 amino acids. The CDR3 loop is CASSTWPGLAGTNEQFF. The CDR3, as DNA: TGTGCCAGCAGCACCTGGCCGGGACTAGCGGGGACGAATGAGCAGTTCTTC.

V and J are TRBV5-4 and TRBJ2-2; 7 bases are a match to TRBD1. V lost 0 bases, J lost 4 bases, and 6 bases stayed unmatched. The germline V gene encodes CDR1 SGHNT and CDR2 YYREEE (reference sequence). The length of the CDR3 is 16 residues. The CDR3 sequence: CASSLVTGSVTGELFF. In DNA, the CDR3 is TGTGCCAGCAGCTTGGTGACAGGGTCGGTCACCGGGGAGCTGTTTTTT.

The V gene is TRBV12-3 or TRBV12-4, the J gene TRBJ2-7; weak D call: TRBD1 (5 bases). The CDR3 has 12 amino acids. The V and J ends lost 6 bases and 2 bases respectively, with 8 bases between them. The CDR3 protein is CASSRETYEQYF. The CDR3 coding sequence is TGTGCCAGCAGCAGGGAAACCTACGAGCAGTACTTC.

The rearrangement links TRBV18 to TRBJ2-7; 7 bases align to TRBD1. Germline CDR1 KGHSH, CDR2 LQKENI. This CDR3 is built from 14 residues. Trimming at V came to 4 bases and at J to 6 bases, leaving 9 bases not matched to a gene. This CDR3 reads CASSQQVPGGEQYF. Here the CDR3 DNA reads TGTGCCAGCTCACAACAGGTGCCAGGGGGCGAGCAGTACTTC.

This clone was observed at least ten times. The rearrangement links TRBV7-9 to TRBJ1-2; 7 nucleotides match TRBD1. Germline trimming cut 6 bases from V and 5 bases from J; bases unmatched to any gene: 3. The CDR3 runs 12 residues. Germline CDR1 is SEHNR and CDR2 is FQNEAQ (reference sequence). CDR3 amino acids: CASRLGQYGYTF. The CDR3 DNA follows: TGTGCCAGCAGATTGGGACAGTATGGCTACACCTTC. Full variable domain (rest looked up from reference TRBV7-9 and TRBJ1-2): DTGVSQNPRHKITKRGQNVTFRCDPISEHNRLYWYRQTLGQGPEFLTYFQNEAQLEKSRLLSDRFSAERPKGSFSTLEIQRTEQGDSAMYLCASRLGQYGYTFGSGTRLTVV.

The chain carries TRBV7-8 and TRBJ1-2; D gene unclear. V shed 1 base and J shed 5 bases, with 11 bases lying between them. Germline V lookup: CDR1 SGHVS, CDR2 FQNEAQ. This CDR3 region has 14 residues. The CDR3 region has the DNA TGTGCCAGCAGCTTAGAAGTGACGGGATATGGCTACACCTTC. This translates into CASSLEVTGYGYTF.

The V call is TRBV6-5, the J call TRBJ1-4; maybe TRBD1 (5 bases). CDR3 size: 15 residues. V lost 8 bases, J lost 3 bases, and 16 bases lay in between. Germline V gives CDR1 MNHEY, CDR2 SVGAGI. This chain's CDR3 is CASLQGMSANEKLFF. DNA for the CDR3: TGTGCCAGCCTCCAGGGTATGTCGGCTAATGAAAAACTGTTTTTT.

The sample holds a few counts of this clone. This chain links TRBV5-4 with TRBJ2-7, with a possible D match to TRBD1 (7 bases). The CDR3 covers 13 residues. The V end lost 4 bases, the J end lost 6 bases, and 14 bases lay between the germline ends. Germline CDR1 is SGHNT and CDR2 is YYREEE (reference sequence). This chain's CDR3 is CASSPGGLGEQYF. The CDR3, as DNA: TGTGCCAGCAGCCCAGGGGGGCTCGGCGAGCAGTACTTC.

The chain links TRBV5-4 to TRBJ2-1, with 12 bases lining up with TRBD2. The CDR3 contains 14 residues. Germline V gives CDR1 SGHNT, CDR2 YYREEE (reference sequence). The J segment lost 9 bases and the V segment lost 6 bases, leaving 7 bases of the junction unmatched. The CDR3 sequence: CASKSWGLAGEQFF. CDR3 nucleotide sequence: TGTGCCAGCAAATCCTGGGGACTAGCGGGTGAGCAGTTCTTC.

V gene TRBV5-6 combines with J gene TRBJ2-6; D call uncertain. With 4 bases removed from V and 0 bases from J, the gap between germline ends came to 8 bases. There are 15 residues in the CDR3. Germline CDR1 reads SGHDT; CDR2 reads YYEEEE. The DNA for the CDR3 is TGTGCCAGCAGCAAGCCTTACTCTGGGGCCAACGTCCTGACTTTC. As protein: CASSKPYSGANVLTF.

This chain links TRBV10-3 with TRBJ1-6; a weak D match, TRBD1 (5 bases). The CDR3 spans 14 residues. The V gene lost 2 bases and the J gene lost 11 bases, with 13 bases spanning the gap. The germline V gene has CDR1 ENHRY and CDR2 SYGVKD. This CDR3 is CAISEDSRLPPLHF. CDR3 nucleotide sequence: TGTGCCATCAGTGAGGACAGCCGCCTTCCACCCCTCCACTTT.

The chain joins TRBV13 to TRBJ2-5; TRBD2 matches at 8 bases. The CDR3 runs to 16 residues. Germline assignment: CDR1 PRHDT and CDR2 FYEKMQ (reference sequence). V lost 2 bases, J lost 4 bases, and 9 bases stayed unmatched. The CDR3 nucleotides are TGTGCCAGCAGCTTAAATCGCGGGGGGACGGGAGAGACCCAGTACTTC. Its translation is CASSLNRGGTGETQYF.

V gene TRBV24-1 combines with J gene TRBJ2-7; D may be TRBD1 (6 bases). Germline V gene data show CDR1 as KGHDR and CDR2 as SFDVKD. The CDR3 extends over 14 amino acids. Trimming took 6 bases from V and 2 from J, leaving 13 bases between them. CDR3 region: CATSPDRHPYEQYF. In nucleotides, the CDR3 is TGTGCCACCAGTCCCGACAGGCACCCCTACGAGCAGTACTTC.

This rearrangement joins TRBV11-1 to TRBJ2-1; D is perhaps TRBD2 (6 bases). With 8 bases removed from V and 8 bases from J, the gap between germline ends came to 13 bases. The CDR3 covers 12 residues. CDR1 is SGHAT and CDR2 is FQDESV in the germline V gene (reference sequence). For the CDR3, the DNA is TGTGCCAGCGGATCTATAGCGGATGAGCAGTTCTTC. Its protein product is CASGSIADEQFF.